The 25 T cell receptor beta chains in this list originate from one sample, sequenced in a study of regulatory T cells in long-lasting Graves disease. Construction of TCR beta libraries relied on iRepertoire HTBI primers and on Arm-PCR targeting CDR3 regions. TCRdb called the multiplex PCR reads again in MiXCR, with one record for every CDR3 protein. The table records under 800,000 distinct CDR3 sequences, roughly 16% of them present only once. Time point described: newly diagnosed GD, antithyroid drugs for less than 3 months. TCR sequences were obtained from RNA taken from PBMCs. These data are also associated with another study on T cells in Graves' hyperthyroidism and ophthalmopathy.

The sequences come from peripheral blood mononuclear cells (PBMCs), collected at new diagnosis, from a patient treated with antithyroid drugs. Source of these receptors: a woman aged 25 to 39 with Graves disease.

Many counts were recorded for this clonotype. The chain couples TRBV5-1 to TRBJ2-3; TRBD2 might be the D (6 bases). The germline V and J ends were trimmed by 2 bases and 1 base, with 11 bases remaining between them. The germline CDR1 and CDR2 sequences are SGHRS and YFSETQ. The CDR3 length is 15 residues. This CDR3 is CASSLGGGGTDTQYF. The CDR3 DNA reads TGCGCCAGCAGCTTAGGTGGAGGGGGCACAGATACGCAGTATTTT. The full variable domain, rest sourced from reference TRBV5-1 and TRBJ2-3, is KAGVTQTPRYLIKTRGQQVTLSCSPISGHRSVSWYQQTPGQGLQFLFEYFSETQRNKGNFPGRFSGRQFSNSRSEMNVSTLELGDSALYLCASSLGGGGTDTQYFGPGTRLTVL.

This clonotype was seen repeatedly, ten times or more. V is TRBV27 and J is TRBJ2-7, with 8 bases matching TRBD2. Germline CDR1 is MNHEY and CDR2 is SMNVEV (reference sequence). The CDR3 is made up of 16 amino acids. Trimming removed 3 bases from V and 0 bases from J; junction bases left unmatched: 7. CDR3 in DNA: TGTGCCAGCAGTTTGGACCCGGGAGGGGTCTCCTACGAGCAGTACTTC. Protein product: CASSLDPGGVSYEQYF.

This clonotype was seen many times. The CDR3: CASRYDTDRIAETQYF. DNA of the CDR3: TGTGCCAGCAGATACGACACCGACCGAATAGCAGAGACCCAGTACTTC. The chain is built from TRBV12-3 or TRBV12-4 and TRBJ2-5, with D unclear. V was trimmed by 6 bases and J by 4 bases, leaving 21 bases between them. The CDR3 has 16 amino acids.

This clonotype was detected a few times. The V and J genes are TRBV6-1 and TRBJ2-2, with 10 bases identical to TRBD1. Germline-derived CDR1 and CDR2 are MNHNS and SASEGT. This CDR3 spans 15 amino acids. After removal of 6 bases from V and 1 base from J, the junction contained 2 bases not matched to a gene. This chain's CDR3 is CASRGDRGNTGELFF. CDR3 DNA sequence: TGTGCCAGCAGGGGGGACAGGGGGAACACCGGGGAGCTGTTTTTT.

This clonotype was recorded at least ten times. V gene TRBV2 combines with J gene TRBJ1-2; possible D gene TRBD1, 5 bases. The germline V gene encodes CDR1 SNHLY and CDR2 FYNNEI. V gave up 7 bases and J gave up 8 bases, with 14 bases separating them. The CDR3 length is 12 residues. The DNA for the CDR3 is TGTGCCAGCATTAGGGCAGGGTACGGCTACACCTTC. Its protein product is CASIRAGYGYTF. Full variable domain (outside the CDR3, taken from reference TRBV2 and TRBJ1-2): EPEVTQTPSHQVTQMGQEVILRCVPISNHLYFYWYRQILGQKVEFLVSFYNNEISEKSEIFDDQFSVERPDGSNFTLKIRSTKLEDSAMYFCASIRAGYGYTFGSGTRLTVV.

This clonotype was observed many times. The V gene is TRBV12-3 or TRBV12-4, the J gene TRBJ2-2; D could derive from TRBD1 or TRBD2 (5 bases each). The CDR3 sequence is 15 residues long. The V end was cut by 5 bases, the J end by 5 bases, with 15 bases between. Here the CDR3 reads CASSPGPEGTGELFF. The CDR3 coding sequence is TGTGCCAGCAGTCCCGGACCCGAGGGGACCGGGGAGCTGTTTTTT.

With respect to this clonotype: A far larger clone is off by one base, so a read error is likely. The chain combines TRBV27 with TRBJ2-7, with 7 bases fitting TRBD2. CDR3 length: 15 amino acids. V was clipped by 4 bases and J by 4 bases; unmatched bases: 10. Germline loops: CDR1 MNHEY, CDR2 SMNVEV (reference sequence). The CDR3 DNA reads as TGTGCCAGCAGTTCCGCTGGCGGGAGAGAATACGAGCAGTACTTC. It yields the protein CASSSAGGREYEQYF.

The chain recombines TRBV4-1 with TRBJ2-5, with 10 bases that match TRBD2. The CDR3 runs 17 residues. Per germline, CDR1 MGHRA and CDR2 YSYEKL. The J segment lost 1 base and the V segment lost 4 bases, leaving 9 bases of the junction unmatched. CDR3 sequence reads: CASSRGLAGVAQETQYF. Here the CDR3 DNA reads TGCGCCAGCAGCCGGGGGCTAGCGGGAGTTGCCCAAGAGACCCAGTACTTC.

J is TRBJ1-6 and V is TRBV27; D unresolved. Trimming left V 8 bases short and J 8 bases short, with 16 bases between. The germline gives CDR1 MNHEY, CDR2 SMNVEV (reference sequence). CDR3 length: 14 amino acids. This CDR3 reads CASASGGLYSPLHF. Here the CDR3 DNA reads TGTGCCAGCGCCTCGGGAGGTCTCTATTCACCCCTCCACTTT.

This clonotype was recorded many times. CDR3 residues: CASTGLAGPYNEQFF. Here the CDR3 DNA reads TGTGCCAGCACGGGGTTGGCAGGGCCCTACAATGAGCAGTTCTTC. The chain has TRBV28 and TRBJ2-1; either TRBD1 or TRBD2 may supply D (5 bases each). CDR3 length: 15 amino acids. Germline CDR1 MDHEN, CDR2 SYDVKM. V was clipped by 7 bases and J by 2 bases, with 15 bases between them.

V and J are TRBV5-1 and TRBJ2-2, with TRBD1 as a possible D gene (6 bases). Trimming left V 4 bases short and J 0 bases short, with 13 bases between. There are 16 residues in the CDR3. The germline V gene encodes CDR1 SGHRS and CDR2 YFSETQ. CDR3: CASSTDRTTNTGELFF. CDR3 DNA sequence: TGCGCCAGCAGCACAGACAGGACAACGAACACCGGGGAGCTGTTTTTT.

The V call is TRBV10-1, the J call TRBJ2-2, with D unresolved. Germline values: CDR1 WNHNN, CDR2 SYGVQD (reference sequence). The ends were cut back, 3 bases at V and 0 bases at J, with 14 bases in the middle. This CDR3 spans 17 amino acids. CDR3 residues: CASSDRAQAANTGELFF. The CDR3 DNA is TGCGCCAGCAGTGACCGGGCCCAAGCTGCGAACACCGGGGAGCTGTTTTTT.

The V call is TRBV18, the J call TRBJ1-3; no clear D. This CDR3 contains 15 residues. Trimming took off 0 bases at V and 0 bases at J, with 6 bases between the two ends. CDR1 and CDR2 (germline): KGHSH, LQKENI. The DNA of the CDR3 is TGTGCCAGCTCACCACCAACGGGCTCTGGAAACACCATATATTTT. It is translated as CASSPPTGSGNTIYF.

This clonotype was counted at least ten times. The chain uses TRBV11-2 and TRBJ2-3, with 11 nucleotides matching TRBD2. Germline assignment: CDR1 SGHAT and CDR2 FQNNGV. CDR3 length: 17 residues. V lost 1 base, J lost 4 bases, and 7 bases stayed unmatched. Written as DNA, the CDR3 is TGTGCCAGCAGCTTAGTCGGGCTAGCGGGAGGTTCAGATACGCAGTATTTT. Its protein is CASSLVGLAGGSDTQYF.

CDR3 region: CASSVGLRGLDEKLFF. CDR3 nucleotide sequence: TGTGCCAGCAGCGTAGGACTACGGGGATTGGATGAAAAACTGTTTTTT. This chain links TRBV9 with TRBJ1-4; no definite D call. The CDR3 sequence is 16 residues long. V lost 0 bases and J 6 bases, leaving 15 bases between the germline ends. In germline, CDR1 is SGDLS, CDR2 YYNGEE. Combining the CDR3 with reference TRBV9 and TRBJ1-4 gives the whole variable domain DSGVTQTPKHLITATGQRVTLRCSPRSGDLSVYWYQQSLDQGLQFLIQYYNGEERAKGNILERFSAQQFPDLHSELNLSSLELGDSALYFCASSVGLRGLDEKLFFGSGTQLSVL.

There are many counts of this clonotype. V gene TRBV28 combines with J gene TRBJ1-4; TRBD1 aligns across 7 bases. Trimming cost V 5 bases and J 8 bases; bases outside gene matches: 11. The germline gives CDR1 MDHEN, CDR2 SYDVKM. This CDR3 is 15 amino acids long. The CDR3 DNA sequence: TGTGCCAGCAGTATACACACCCCAGGGGGAGAAAAACTGTTTTTT. It translates to CASSIHTPGGEKLFF. The full variable domain, with the rest looked up from reference TRBV28 and TRBJ1-4, is DVKVTQSSRYLVKRTGEKVFLECVQDMDHENMFWYRQDPGLGLRLIYFSYDVKMKEKGDIPEGYSVSREKKERFSLILESASTNQTSMYLCASSIHTPGGEKLFFGSGTQLSVL.

This clonotype occurred many times. The chain carries TRBV28 and TRBJ1-5; unclear D gene. The CDR3 sequence is 15 residues long. Germline V gene lookup returns CDR1 MDHEN and CDR2 SYDVKM. V gave up 2 bases and J gave up 2 bases, with 10 bases separating them. The CDR3 loop reads CASSLIGIGNQPQHF. The CDR3 nucleotides are TGTGCCAGCAGTTTAATAGGGATTGGCAATCAGCCCCAGCATTTT.

The table lists this clonotype with a count of one. The rearrangement uses TRBV6-2 or TRBV6-3 and TRBJ1-2, with TRBD1 as a possible D gene (6 bases). This CDR3 contains 13 residues. Germline assignment: CDR1 MNHEY and CDR2 SVGEGT. Trimming removed 6 bases from V and 6 bases from J, with 14 bases in between. CDR3 DNA: TGTGCCAGCAGGAAGGGGGGGGGCCATGGCTACACCTTC. Protein: CASRKGGGHGYTF.

This clonotype was picked up a small number of times. The V and J genes are TRBV5-1 and TRBJ2-3, with 7 bases that match TRBD2. The CDR3 consists of 16 residues. CDR1 and CDR2 (germline): SGHRS, YFSETQ. With V trimmed by 3 bases and J by 2 bases, 9 bases remained unmatched. The CDR3 DNA reads as TGCGCCAGCAGCTGGATTGGCGGGAGCCTCACAGATACGCAGTATTTT. It codes for CASSWIGGSLTDTQYF.

In its sample, this clonotype was seen a few times. The chain combines TRBV3-1 with TRBJ2-7; 9 nucleotides agree with TRBD1. The germline gives CDR1 LGHDT, CDR2 YNNKEL (reference sequence). The CDR3 extends over 15 amino acids. With V trimmed by 5 bases and J by 1 base, 6 bases remained unmatched. CDR3 in amino acids: CASSWSGTGSYEQYF. CDR3 DNA: TGTGCCAGCAGCTGGAGCGGGACAGGGTCCTACGAGCAGTACTTC.

This clonotype occurred a few times. V gene TRBV19 combines with J gene TRBJ2-7; D is unclear. Per germline, CDR1 LNHDA and CDR2 SQIVND (reference sequence). This CDR3 region has 11 residues. Between the trimmed V and J ends, which lost 10 bases and 4 bases, there was a span of 11 bases. CDR3 DNA: TGTGCCATCCGGGCCTCGTACGAGCAGTACTTC. This sequence encodes CAIRASYEQYF.

There are a few counts of this clonotype. This chain links TRBV20-1 with TRBJ1-1; the D is unclear. Germline V CDR1 and CDR2: DFQATT, SNEGSKA (reference sequence). The CDR3 totals 15 residues. V shed 3 bases and J shed 1 base, with 15 bases lying between them. The CDR3 is CSARAGHQPNTEAFF. As DNA, the CDR3 is TGCAGTGCTAGGGCCGGTCACCAACCGAACACTGAAGCTTTCTTT.

In this sample, this clonotype turned up many times. The chain recombines TRBV6-1 with TRBJ2-1, with D possibly being TRBD2 (6 bases). Germline V gene data show CDR1 as MNHNS and CDR2 as SASEGT. The CDR3 contains 15 residues. Trimming took off 0 bases at V and 5 bases at J, with 11 bases between the two ends. CDR3 amino acids: CASSEAGGTDNEQFF. The CDR3 region has the DNA TGTGCCAGCAGTGAAGCGGGAGGCACCGACAATGAGCAGTTCTTC.

This clonotype appeared many times. V and J are TRBV7-8 and TRBJ2-7; D may be TRBD1 (6 bases). Germline values: CDR1 SGHVS, CDR2 FQNEAQ. The CDR3 extends over 12 amino acids. Trimming took off 5 bases at V and 3 bases at J, with 8 bases between the two ends. The CDR3 region is CASSKDSYEQYF. In nucleotides, the CDR3 is TGTGCCAGCAGCAAGGACAGCTACGAGCAGTACTTC. Using reference TRBV7-8 and TRBJ2-7 for the parts outside the CDR3, the full variable domain is GAGVSQSPRYKVAKRGQDVALRCDPISGHVSLFWYQQALGQGPEFLTYFQNEAQLDKSGLPSDRFFAERPEGSVSTLKIQRTQQEDSAVYLCASSKDSYEQYFGPGTRLTVT.

This clonotype was seen only a few times. Given a much more abundant clone one base away, this may be a read error. The chain is built from TRBV12-3 or TRBV12-4 and TRBJ2-7, with D possibly TRBD2 on 5 matching bases. The CDR3 runs to 14 residues. The DNA for the CDR3 is TGTGCCAGCAGGCCCCGGGGTAGTTTCTACGAGCAGCACTTC. Protein: CASRPRGSFYEQHF.